Below, 30 T cell receptor beta chains from the same sample are listed, as sequenced in a study of blood T cells in healthy people across ages. Through a sample-barcoded 5' primer and a J-beta primer mix, a second PCR was run for 7 to 11 cycles. In TCRdb, the 5' RACE reads were re-called with MiXCR into one record per CDR3 protein. The sample consists of 700,000 or so distinct CDR3 sequences, around 38% of them appearing once. Sequenced material: blood. The receptor source for this set is a man older than 75 in good health.

This clonotype was counted between two and nine times. The chain employs TRBV12-3 or TRBV12-4 and TRBJ2-3; the D call may be TRBD1 or TRBD2 (6 bases each). There are 13 residues in the CDR3. Trimming cost V 8 bases and J 4 bases, with 13 bases left between them. CDR3 coding DNA: TGTGCCAGCCTCCCGGGGGCGGCAGATACGCAGTATTTT. Translating gives CASLPGAADTQYF.

This chain uses TRBV20-1 with TRBJ1-2, with a weak D call TRBD1 (6 bases). Germline CDR1 reads DFQATT; CDR2 reads SNEGSKA (reference sequence). The CDR3 contains 14 residues. Trimming took 0 bases from V and 0 from J, leaving 8 bases between them. CDR3 in amino acids: CSAREGGPNYGYTF. The DNA of the CDR3 is TGCAGTGCTAGAGAGGGGGGGCCTAACTATGGCTACACCTTC.

This clonotype was observed a few times. An end of the junction does not agree with germline; a read error may underlie this. The chain joins TRBV28 to TRBJ2-1; 11 nucleotides match TRBD2. There are 15 residues in the CDR3. The germline gives CDR1 MDHEN, CDR2 SYDVKM. The CDR3 nucleotides read TGTGCCAGCACTTTAGCGGGAGGGACCAGTGATGAGCAGTTCTTC. The encoded protein is CASTLAGGTSDEQFF.

The chain uses TRBV21-1 and TRBJ2-7; the D call of TRBD2 is as the table states it, not checked on the DNA. TRBV21-1 is a pseudogene locus. The CDR3 contains 15 residues. In DNA form, the CDR3 reads TGTGCCAGCAGCAAGGAGGACGTTTTTAGGGTTACCCAGTACTTC. This gives the protein CASSKEDVFRVTQYF.

The chain joins TRBV7-6 to TRBJ2-4; the D is unclear. Per the germline V gene, CDR1 is SGHVS and CDR2 is FNYEAQ. Trimming removed 2 bases from V and 0 bases from J, with 11 bases in between. This CDR3 is built from 16 residues. The chain's CDR3 is CASSLPQHLAKNIQYF. As DNA, the CDR3 is TGTGCCAGCAGCTTACCCCAGCATCTAGCCAAAAACATTCAGTACTTC. The complete variable domain, with remaining parts taken from reference TRBV7-6 and TRBJ2-4, reads GAGVSQSPRYKVTKRGQDVALRCDPISGHVSLYWYRQALGQGPEFLTYFNYEAQQDKSGLPNDRFSAERPEGSISTLTIQRTEQRDSAMYRCASSLPQHLAKNIQYFGAGTRLSVL.

The genes are TRBV7-2 and TRBJ2-7; 12 nucleotides line up with TRBD2. This CDR3 contains 16 residues. Unmatched junction bases numbered 8, after V lost 5 bases and J lost 3 bases. Germline V CDR1 and CDR2: SGHTA, FQGNSA. The CDR3: CASSLTSGRVNYEQYF. The CDR3 nucleotides are TGTGCCAGCAGCCTGACTAGCGGGAGAGTCAACTACGAGCAGTACTTC. The whole variable domain, filled in from reference TRBV7-2 and TRBJ2-7, reads GAGVSQSPSNKVTEKGKDVELRCDPISGHTALYWYRQSLGQGLEFLIYFQGNSAPDKSGLPSDRFSAERTGGSVSTLTIQRTQQEDSAVYLCASSLTSGRVNYEQYFGPGTRLTVT.

This clonotype has just a few counts. The chain joins TRBV3-1 to TRBJ2-3; 10 bases agree with TRBD2. The CDR3 loop spans 16 amino acids. Trimming cost V 4 bases and J 1 base; bases outside gene matches: 5. Germline V gene lookup returns CDR1 LGHDT and CDR2 YNNKEL (reference sequence). CDR3 nucleotides: TGTGCCAGCAGCCTAAGAACTAGCGGGGGCACAGATACGCAGTATTTT. Translation gives CASSLRTSGGTDTQYF.

CDR3 loop: CATSDLTSGRAGNEQFF. The CDR3 region has the DNA TGTGCCACCAGTGACCTCACTAGCGGGAGGGCCGGTAATGAGCAGTTCTTC. The chain links TRBV24-1 to TRBJ2-1; 13 nucleotides match TRBD2. Germline CDR1 and CDR2: KGHDR and SFDVKD. The CDR3 has 17 residues. V lost 4 bases, J lost 7 bases, and 9 bases stayed unmatched.

In its sample, this clonotype was seen a few times. The V and J genes are TRBV10-3 and TRBJ2-7; a possible D gene is TRBD1 (5 bases). The V gene's germline CDR1 is ENHRY and CDR2 SYGVKD. CDR3 size: 16 residues. Trimming took 0 bases from V and 5 from J, leaving 17 bases between them. The CDR3 DNA sequence: TGTGCCATCAGTGAGTCGATAGGGCCAGGGTCCCACGAGCAGTACTTC. Translated, it gives CAISESIGPGSHEQYF.

A word on this clonotype: This may stem from a read error, because a much larger clone lies one nucleotide away. The V call is TRBV4-3, the J call TRBJ2-3, with 7 bases lining up with TRBD2. Trimming at V came to 0 bases and at J to 4 bases, leaving 4 bases not matched to a gene. The CDR3 loop spans 15 amino acids. Germline V gives CDR1 LGHNA, CDR2 YSLEER. The CDR3: CASSQDGLAADTQYF. CDR3 bases: TGCGCCAGCAGCCAAGATGGCCTAGCGGCAGATACGCAGTATTTT.

For this clonotype: A junction end diverges from the germline sequence, so it may reflect a read error. V and J are TRBV20-1 and TRBJ2-2, with 9 nucleotides matching TRBD1. The V gene's germline CDR1 is DFQATT and CDR2 SNEGSKA (reference sequence). The CDR3 runs 14 residues. CDR3 sequence reads: CSAQQGAGTGELFF. The CDR3 region has the DNA TGCAGTGCCCAACAGGGGGCGGGCACCGGGGAGTTGTTTTTT.

The rearrangement uses TRBV7-2 and TRBJ2-1; unclear D gene. Trimming left V 5 bases short and J 2 bases short, with 7 bases between. The CDR3 spans 13 residues. The germline V gene has CDR1 SGHTA and CDR2 FQGNSA. CDR3 coding DNA: TGTGCCAGCAGCACGGACCCCTACAATGAGCAGTTCTTC. Translating gives CASSTDPYNEQFF.

The J gene is TRBJ2-7, the V gene TRBV20-1; possibly TRBD2 for D (6 bases). This CDR3 is 13 amino acids long. CDR1 DFQATT and CDR2 SNEGSKA come from the germline V gene (reference sequence). V was cut by 5 bases and J by 5 bases, with 16 bases left in between. The CDR3, as DNA: TGCAGTGCTGCAGCGGGCGCAAACGACGAGCAGTACTTC. Its protein is CSAAAGANDEQYF.

This clonotype appeared a few times. V and J are TRBV7-9 and TRBJ1-4, with 7 nucleotides matching TRBD1. CDR1 is SEHNR and CDR2 is FQNEAQ in the germline V gene (reference sequence). This CDR3 spans 19 amino acids. Trimming at V came to 2 bases and at J to 0 bases, leaving 12 bases not matched to a gene. CDR3 nucleotides: TGTGCCAGCAGCTTATCTGGTCGGGACAGACGTGCAACTAATGAAAAACTGTTTTTT. Amino acid sequence: CASSLSGRDRRATNEKLFF.

Of note for this clonotype: A much larger clone is a single base away; this may be a read error. The chain employs TRBV20-1 and TRBJ2-7, with D perhaps given as TRBD1 or TRBD2 (5 bases each). Germline-derived CDR1 and CDR2 are DFQATT and SNEGSKA (reference sequence). This CDR3 spans 14 amino acids. CDR3 residues: CSVRGDAGSYEQYF. CDR3 coding DNA: TGCAGTGTTAGAGGGGACGCCGGGTCCTACGAGCAGTACTTC.

V gene TRBV5-8 combines with J gene TRBJ1-5; D remains unclear. Germline CDR1 is SGHTS and CDR2 is YDEGEE. The CDR3 contains 12 residues. Trimming cost V 7 bases and J 4 bases, with 9 bases left between them. CDR3 sequence: CASGKRNQPQHF. For the CDR3, the DNA is TGTGCCAGCGGTAAGAGAAATCAGCCCCAGCATTTT.

This clonotype was seen more than once but under ten times. This chain joins TRBV18 and TRBJ2-7; possibly TRBD2 for D (5 bases). This CDR3 has 15 amino acids. The germline V gene encodes CDR1 KGHSH and CDR2 LQKENI. Trimming took 2 bases from V and 6 from J, leaving 17 bases between them. The CDR3 reads CASSPIGEGIAEQYF. CDR3 DNA sequence: TGTGCCAGCTCACCAATCGGGGAAGGAATAGCCGAGCAGTACTTC.

The V call is TRBV5-5, the J call TRBJ2-7; TRBD1 matches at 7 bases. J was trimmed by 3 bases and V by 6 bases; bases with no gene match: 6. The CDR3 runs 13 residues. Germline lookup yields CDR1 SGHKS and CDR2 YYEKEE (reference sequence). As DNA, the CDR3 is TGTGCCAGCAAAGTAGGGACAGACTACGAGCAGTACTTC. Its protein is CASKVGTDYEQYF.

The sample holds a few counts of this clonotype. The V gene is TRBV29-1, the J gene TRBJ2-2, with 7 bases aligning to TRBD1. J gave up 5 bases and V 8 bases, and 8 bases lay outside the gene matches. The CDR3 runs 13 residues. Per the germline V gene, CDR1 is SQVTM and CDR2 is ANQGSEA. CDR3 loop: CSMARGKTGELFF. CDR3 sequence (DNA): TGCAGCATGGCCAGGGGGAAGACCGGGGAGCTGTTTTTT.

The CDR3 spells CASSPRQGLKTQYF. The DNA for the CDR3 is TGTGCCAGTAGTCCCCGACAGGGTTTGAAGACGCAGTATTTT. The gene calls are TRBV19 and TRBJ2-3, with 7 bases that match TRBD1. CDR1 is LNHDA, CDR2 SQIVND, per germline (reference sequence). V dropped 5 bases and J dropped 9; count of bases not matched to a gene: 11. This CDR3 spans 14 amino acids.

This clonotype was counted between two and nine times. The CDR3, as DNA: TGTGCCAGCAGCCAAGATCACGCTACTTCCTACGAGCAGTACTTC. This gives the protein CASSQDHATSYEQYF. This sequence joins TRBV3-1 and TRBJ2-7; no clear D gene. The V end was cut by 0 bases, the J end by 1 base, with 10 bases between. This CDR3 region has 15 residues. Germline V gene sequence: CDR1 LGHDT, CDR2 YNNKEL (reference sequence).

About this clonotype: This may be a read error: a much more frequent sequence differs by one nucleotide. The gene calls are TRBV5-1 and TRBJ2-5; D might be TRBD1 (6 bases). Germline V gene sequence: CDR1 SGHRS, CDR2 YFSETQ. CDR3 length equals 15 residues. DNA for the CDR3: TGCGCCGGCAGCTTGGGCTTACAGGGAGTTCAGACCCAGTACTTC. It yields the protein CAGSLGLQGVQTQYF.

This clonotype was seen a handful of times. The chain employs TRBV5-8 and TRBJ1-6; the D is unclear. The germline V gene has CDR1 SGHTS and CDR2 YDEGEE. Between the trimmed V and J ends, which lost 1 base and 3 bases, there was a span of 5 bases. This CDR3 contains 14 residues. The CDR3 loop is CASSLRNYNSPLHF. The CDR3 DNA is TGTGCCAGCAGCTTGAGGAACTATAATTCACCCCTCCACTTT.

This clonotype was seen at least ten times. The chain combines TRBV20-1 with TRBJ2-4, with 9 bases lining up with TRBD2. The CDR3 loop spans 15 amino acids. Germline V gene data show CDR1 as DFQATT and CDR2 as SNEGSKA (reference sequence). Unmatched junction bases numbered 10, after V lost 6 bases and J lost 4 bases. CDR3 sequence: CSAVPLAGLKNIQYF. The DNA for the CDR3 is TGCAGTGCAGTCCCCCTAGCGGGGCTTAAAAACATTCAGTACTTC.

The sample holds many counts of this clonotype. This chain links TRBV6-5 with TRBJ2-4, with TRBD1 matching 9 bases. Germline V gene data show CDR1 as MNHEY and CDR2 as SVGAGI. With 5 bases clipped from V and 4 bases from J, the junction kept 0 bases outside the gene matches. The CDR3 sequence is 13 residues long. The CDR3 DNA reads as TGTGCCAGCAGTGGACAGGGGAAAAACATTCAGTACTTC. This translates into CASSGQGKNIQYF.

The chain joins TRBV20-1 to TRBJ1-1, with 12 bases that match TRBD1. The CDR3 is made up of 17 amino acids. Per the germline V gene, CDR1 is DFQATT and CDR2 is SNEGSKA (reference sequence). The J segment lost 4 bases and the V segment lost 3 bases, leaving 12 bases of the junction unmatched. CDR3 nucleotide sequence: TGCAGTGCTAGGACTGGGGGGGACAGGGGGCATGGCACTGAAGCTTTCTTT. The encoded protein is CSARTGGDRGHGTEAFF.

In this sample, this clonotype turned up many times. This sequence joins TRBV12-5 and TRBJ2-5, with TRBD1 as a possible D gene (5 bases). V lost 5 bases and J lost 2, with 12 bases in between. CDR3 size: 14 residues. CDR1 LGHNT and CDR2 FRNRAP come from the germline V gene. CDR3 bases: TGTGCTAGTGGTGACACGGACATACAAGAGACCCAGTACTTC. Protein product: CASGDTDIQETQYF.

Only a few counts were recorded for this clonotype. The chain joins TRBV20-1 to TRBJ2-5, with D possibly TRBD2 on 6 matching bases. Between the trimmed V and J ends, which lost 5 bases and 11 bases, there was a span of 24 bases. The CDR3 length is 14 residues. Germline CDR1 DFQATT, CDR2 SNEGSKA (reference sequence). As DNA, the CDR3 is TGCAGTGCTTTCAGCGGGCATTCCTACAATGAGCAGTACTTC. This codes for CSAFSGHSYNEQYF.

A few counts support this clonotype. The chain joins TRBV14 to TRBJ1-2; D perhaps matches TRBD1 (6 bases). CDR3 length equals 14 residues. The germline V gene has CDR1 SGHDN and CDR2 FVKESK. V lost 3 bases and J lost 5, with 13 bases in between. Here the CDR3 reads CASSHNPTGYGYTF. The CDR3, as DNA: TGTGCCAGCAGCCACAACCCTACAGGGTATGGCTACACCTTC.

This clonotype was seen at least ten times. The V call is TRBV7-2, the J call TRBJ2-3; D remains ambiguous. Trimming stripped 6 bases from V and 3 bases from J, with 7 bases between. Germline CDR1 reads SGHTA; CDR2 reads FQGNSA. CDR3 length equals 12 residues. DNA for the CDR3: TGTGCCAGCAGTCCTTTTACAGATACGCAGTATTTT. Its protein is CASSPFTDTQYF.